These T cell receptor beta chains were read from a single sample in a study of blood T cell repertoires in COVID-19. Repertoires were generated with immunoSEQ multiplex PCR, while TCRdb's copy carries only in-frame clones and drops some. The sample holds roughly 43,000 clones, more than 75% seen once. The sequenced material came from peripheral blood. These receptors were taken from a human donor in a cohort sampled during active COVID-19. Each CDR3 is given with its conserved first and last residue. D genes are given only for firm matches.

v_call: TRBV7-8
d_call: -
cdr3_aa: CASSNGLPLTGQYF

v_call: TRBV5-1
d_call: TRBD1
cdr3_aa: CASNKITGTENEAFF

v_call: TRBV28
d_call: -
cdr3_aa: CASSLRGHTQYF

v_call: TRBV20-1
d_call: -
cdr3_aa: CSASASSGANVLTF

v_call: TRBV7-9
d_call: TRBD2
cdr3_aa: CASSYLLGTSGSRDEQYF

v_call: TRBV19
d_call: -
cdr3_aa: CATSRLRNTEAFF

v_call: TRBV7-9
d_call: TRBD1
cdr3_aa: CASNRQGYNSPLHF

v_call: TRBV7-9
d_call: TRBD2
cdr3_aa: CASTHSTSGNTGELFF

v_call: TRBV11-3
d_call: -
cdr3_aa: CASSLALVWRQESEQYF

v_call: TRBV30
d_call: TRBD2
cdr3_aa: CAWTLSRGSYNEQYF

v_call: TRBV6-5
d_call: -
cdr3_aa: CASSSSGLYEQYF

v_call: TRBV18
d_call: -
cdr3_aa: CASSGGGNTEAFF

v_call: TRBV27
d_call: TRBD2
cdr3_aa: CATAAGRGTDTQYF

v_call: TRBV29-1
d_call: TRBD2
cdr3_aa: CSVDAGVSTDTQYF

v_call: TRBV2
d_call: TRBD2
cdr3_aa: CASSELSSGSTGELFF

v_call: TRBV7-9
d_call: TRBD1
cdr3_aa: CASSSRQGMEYRGEQYF

v_call: TRBV2
d_call: TRBD2
cdr3_aa: CASILDFSGSPHNEQFF

v_call: TRBV5-5
d_call: -
cdr3_aa: CASSLAWEGGYTF

v_call: TRBV11-3
d_call: -
cdr3_aa: CASRRSSTYEQYF

v_call: TRBV3-1/TRBV3-2
d_call: TRBD1
cdr3_aa: CASSQDPTGAYGYTF

v_call: TRBV7-8
d_call: -
cdr3_aa: CASSLKKSPSYNSPLHF

v_call: TRBV2
d_call: -
cdr3_aa: CASSEQFANTEAFF

v_call: TRBV19
d_call: TRBD1
cdr3_aa: CASSESGTGVNEQYF

v_call: TRBV27
d_call: -
cdr3_aa: CASSLVYRPDTQYF

v_call: TRBV25-1
d_call: -
cdr3_aa: CASSRVYEQYF

v_call: TRBV28
d_call: -
cdr3_aa: CASRGGTTDTQYF

v_call: TRBV6-5
d_call: TRBD1
cdr3_aa: CASSWTGVPTDTQYF

v_call: TRBV12-5
d_call: TRBD2
cdr3_aa: CASGLTLGVAGGADTQYF

v_call: TRBV18
d_call: TRBD1
cdr3_aa: CASSPGQGNQPQHF

v_call: TRBV12-3/TRBV12-4
d_call: TRBD1
cdr3_aa: CASSFGDRAEQYF

v_call: TRBV27
d_call: -
cdr3_aa: CASIDPGDEQFF

v_call: TRBV6-6
d_call: TRBD2
cdr3_aa: CASSTTSGSSYEQYF

v_call: TRBV9
d_call: TRBD2
cdr3_aa: CASSGTSGSAETQYF

v_call: TRBV27
d_call: -
cdr3_aa: CASSLSTASNQPQHF

v_call: TRBV28
d_call: TRBD1
cdr3_aa: CASRAPGTDNSNQPQHF

v_call: TRBV7-6
d_call: -
cdr3_aa: CASSSQGGLDYEQYF

v_call: TRBV19
d_call: TRBD2
cdr3_aa: CASSIRTSGTPAEQYF

v_call: TRBV27
d_call: TRBD1
cdr3_aa: CASSLAGGQTGELFF

v_call: TRBV27
d_call: -
cdr3_aa: CASSYGPGSGNTIYF

v_call: TRBV4-1
d_call: TRBD1
cdr3_aa: CASSQVGLGQRNSPLHF

v_call: TRBV7-6
d_call: TRBD1
cdr3_aa: CASSLGQGNIGNTIYF

v_call: TRBV6-5
d_call: -
cdr3_aa: CASSYSSGGVGPQHF

v_call: TRBV9
d_call: TRBD1
cdr3_aa: CASSGGTGKDEQYF

v_call: TRBV4-2
d_call: -
cdr3_aa: CASSQDLMAYYSYNEQFF

v_call: TRBV28
d_call: -
cdr3_aa: CASTTGGANEKLFF

v_call: TRBV28
d_call: -
cdr3_aa: CASIGGWDTEAFF

v_call: TRBV13
d_call: -
cdr3_aa: CASSLGAGPSYEQYF

v_call: TRBV27
d_call: TRBD2
cdr3_aa: CASSLFTGRSREDSYNEQFF

v_call: TRBV10-3
d_call: -
cdr3_aa: CAISDGGLTEQYF

v_call: TRBV6-4
d_call: -
cdr3_aa: CASSVGLATSYEQYF

v_call: TRBV9
d_call: -
cdr3_aa: CASTRDTAAYNEQFF

v_call: TRBV20-1
d_call: -
cdr3_aa: CSASGSSPTSTDTQYF

v_call: TRBV5-1
d_call: TRBD2
cdr3_aa: CASSRGRALDEQYF

v_call: TRBV19
d_call: -
cdr3_aa: CASRLTANTEAFF

v_call: TRBV2
d_call: TRBD2
cdr3_aa: CASSERAGGPYEQYF

v_call: TRBV7-3
d_call: TRBD1
cdr3_aa: CASSVQGADNEQFF

v_call: TRBV9
d_call: -
cdr3_aa: CASSGGGESSNQPQHF

v_call: TRBV5-5
d_call: -
cdr3_aa: CASSPTGTYEQYF

v_call: TRBV5-5
d_call: -
cdr3_aa: CASTHELRANYGYTF

v_call: TRBV6-5
d_call: TRBD2
cdr3_aa: CASRKREAPTDTQYF